The clone carrying this T cell receptor beta chain was recorded once. No antigen is known for it. The data are from a study of cytomegalovirus exposure and HLA in healthy donors. Turning to the study itself: Some 85 million unique TCRs from HLA-typed donors were held in an early data release.

Study-wide results and limits: In a later analysis, V- and J-gene trimming of beta chains associated with a DCLRE1C missense variant, replicated independently. According to an earlier analysis, most TCR beta V segments yielded productive rearrangements about 90% or about 30% of the time.

Vbeta (60) and Jbeta (13) primers were used in the PCR. Using immunoSEQ multiplex PCR, the repertoire was profiled, and TCRdb retains in-frame clones only, with some absent. This sample carries about 150,000 clones, approximately 73% of them seen once, and the ten largest clones take about 1.5%. Sequenced: PBMCs. The TCR was taken from a woman in her late teens or twenties in good health and CMV-seronegative.

In nucleotides, the CDR3 is TGTGCCACTAAGGACAGGCCTTCCCTCGCTGAAGCTTTCTTT. Protein sequence: CATKDRPSLAEAFF. The J gene is TRBJ1-1, the V gene TRBV27; 7 nucleotides agree with TRBD1. Germline CDR1 and CDR2: MNHEY and SMNVEV (reference sequence). V lost 10 bases, J lost 6 bases, and 14 bases stayed unmatched. CDR3 length: 14 amino acids.